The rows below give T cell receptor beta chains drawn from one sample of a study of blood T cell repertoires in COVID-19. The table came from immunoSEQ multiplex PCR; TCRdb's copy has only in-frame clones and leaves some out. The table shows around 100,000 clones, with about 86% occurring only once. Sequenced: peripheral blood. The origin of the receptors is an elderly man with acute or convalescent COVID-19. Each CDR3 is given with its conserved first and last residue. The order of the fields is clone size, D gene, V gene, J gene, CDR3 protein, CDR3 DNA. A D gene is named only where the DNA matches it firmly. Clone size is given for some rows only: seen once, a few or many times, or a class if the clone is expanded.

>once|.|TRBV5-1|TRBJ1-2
CASSPPLVGYGYTF
TGCGCCAGCAGCCCCCCACTAGTGGGCTATGGCTACACCTTC
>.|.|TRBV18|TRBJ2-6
CASSLAVPSGANVLTF
TGTGCCAGCTCACTAGCGGTCCCCTCTGGGGCCAACGTCCTGACTTTC
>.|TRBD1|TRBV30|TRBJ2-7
CAWNRGLYEQYF
TGTGCCTGGAACAGGGGGCTGTACGAGCAGTACTTC
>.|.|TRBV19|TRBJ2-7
CASSVTQGRGLDEQYF
TGTGCCAGTAGTGTCACGCAGGGTCGAGGTTTGGACGAGCAGTACTTC
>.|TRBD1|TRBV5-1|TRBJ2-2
CASSLTGGADTGELFF
TGCGCCAGCAGCTTGACAGGGGGCGCGGACACCGGGGAGCTGTTTTTT
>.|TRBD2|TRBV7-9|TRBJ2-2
CASSSLAGTGELFF
TGTGCCAGCAGCAGCCTAGCGGGTACCGGGGAGCTGTTTTTT
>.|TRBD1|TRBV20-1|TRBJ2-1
CSASLRRDRGSYNEQFF
TGCAGTGCTAGTCTTCGTCGGGACAGGGGATCCTACAATGAGCAGTTCTTC
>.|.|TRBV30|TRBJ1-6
CAWSTGYNSPLHF
TGTGCCTGGAGTACAGGTTATAATTCACCCCTCCACTTT
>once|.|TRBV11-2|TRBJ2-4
CASSLDGGRAKNIQYF
TGTGCCAGCAGCTTAGATGGGGGGAGGGCCAAAAACATTCAGTACTTC
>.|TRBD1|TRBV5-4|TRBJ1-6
CASSPRGTGNSPLHF
TGTGCCAGCAGCCCTAGGGGGACAGGGAATTCACCCCTCCACTTT
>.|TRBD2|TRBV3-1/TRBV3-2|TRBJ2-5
CASSPVGAGGPETQYF
TGTGCCAGCAGCCCAGTCGGGGCGGGAGGGCCGGAGACCCAGTACTTC
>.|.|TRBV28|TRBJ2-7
CASRPTDPPFLSEQYF
TGTGCCAGCAGGCCTACAGATCCTCCCTTCCTTAGCGAGCAGTACTTC
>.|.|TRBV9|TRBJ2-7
CASSPHVAASPYEQYF
TGTGCCAGCAGCCCCCACGTGGCGGCCTCCCCCTACGAGCAGTACTTC
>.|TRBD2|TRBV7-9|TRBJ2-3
CASSMGLAGGGTDTQYF
TGTGCCAGCAGCATGGGACTAGCGGGAGGAGGGACAGATACGCAGTATTTT
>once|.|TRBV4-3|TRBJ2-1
CASSQDPEENEQFF
TGCGCCAGCAGCCAAGACCCTGAGGAAAATGAGCAGTTCTTC
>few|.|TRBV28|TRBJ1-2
CASTPSLGGGYTF
TGTGCCAGCACCCCGTCGTTGGGGGGAGGCTACACCTTC
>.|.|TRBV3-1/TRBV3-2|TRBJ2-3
CASSQDFKSLATQYF
TGTGCCAGCAGCCAAGATTTCAAGTCTTTAGCTACGCAGTATTTT
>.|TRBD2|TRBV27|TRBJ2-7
CASSRPGGGYEQYF
TGTGCCAGCAGCCGACCTGGGGGGGGTTACGAGCAGTACTTC
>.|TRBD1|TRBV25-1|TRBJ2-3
CASSEVLGRGPDTQYF
TGTGCCAGCAGTGAAGTGTTGGGCAGGGGGCCAGATACGCAGTATTTT
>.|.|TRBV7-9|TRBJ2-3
CASSAVGLGGHTQYF
TGTGCCAGCAGCGCAGTAGGACTAGGGGGGCATACGCAGTATTTT
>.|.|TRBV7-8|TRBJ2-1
CASSLASESWTGNEQFF
TGTGCCAGCAGCTTAGCATCAGAATCTTGGACTGGGAATGAGCAGTTCTTC
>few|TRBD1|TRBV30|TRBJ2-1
CAWRGQGSAYNEQFF
TGTGCCTGGAGGGGACAGGGGTCGGCCTACAATGAGCAGTTCTTC
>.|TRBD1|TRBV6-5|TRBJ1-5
CASSQGQRQPQHF
TGTGCCAGCAGCCAGGGACAGAGGCAGCCCCAGCATTTT
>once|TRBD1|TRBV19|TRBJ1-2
CASSIADRGPGYTF
TGTGCCAGTAGTATAGCGGACAGGGGGCCCGGCTACACCTTC
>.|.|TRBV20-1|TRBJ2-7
CSASNLPYEQYF
TGCAGTGCTAGTAACTTACCCTACGAGCAGTACTTC
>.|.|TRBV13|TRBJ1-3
CASSVTGGNTIYF
TGTGCCAGCAGCGTTACAGGTGGAAACACCATATATTTT
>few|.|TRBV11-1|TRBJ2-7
CASSPGGHYEQYF
TGTGCCAGCAGCCCGGGCGGGCACTACGAGCAGTACTTC
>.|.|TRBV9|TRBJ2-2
CASSAGLTGELFF
TGTGCCAGCAGCGCAGGACTAACCGGGGAGCTGTTTTTT
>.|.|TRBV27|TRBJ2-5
CASSQRRGQETQYF
TGTGCCAGCAGCCAGCGCCGGGGGCAAGAGACCCAGTACTTC
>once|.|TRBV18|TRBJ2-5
CASSGEAGGRETQYF
TGTGCCAGCTCTGGAGAGGCAGGAGGACGGGAGACCCAGTACTTC
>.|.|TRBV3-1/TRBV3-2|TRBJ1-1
CASSQLRGTEAFF
TGTGCCAGCAGCCAATTAAGGGGCACTGAAGCTTTCTTT
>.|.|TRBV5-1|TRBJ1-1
CASSPTPTDSEAFF
TGCGCCAGCAGCCCGACACCCACCGACAGTGAAGCTTTCTTT
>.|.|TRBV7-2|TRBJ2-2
CASSSGVGTGELFF
TGTGCCAGCAGCTCGGGGGTAGGCACCGGGGAGCTGTTTTTT
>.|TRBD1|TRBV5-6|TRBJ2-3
CASSFLGTGIDTQYF
TGTGCCAGCAGCTTCCTCGGGACAGGGATCGATACGCAGTATTTT
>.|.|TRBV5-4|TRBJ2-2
CASSLVGYGELFF
TGTGCCAGCAGCTTGGTCGGGTACGGGGAGCTGTTTTTT
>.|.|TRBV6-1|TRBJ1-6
CASSEGGGYSPLHF
TGTGCCAGCAGTGAAGGGGGGGGATATTCACCCCTCCACTTT
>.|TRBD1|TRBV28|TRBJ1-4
CASSQQGAPEKLFF
TGTGCCAGCAGTCAACAGGGGGCGCCTGAAAAACTGTTTTTT
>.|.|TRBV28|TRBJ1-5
CASSPALGNQPQHF
TGTGCCAGCAGTCCCGCGCTAGGCAATCAGCCCCAGCATTTT
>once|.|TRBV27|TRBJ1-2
CASSPRRRETYTF
TGTGCCAGCAGCCCCCGACGGCGGGAAACCTACACCTTC
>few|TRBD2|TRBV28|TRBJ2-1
CASSSPSGSYNEQFF
TGTGCCAGCAGTTCGCCTAGCGGGTCGTACAATGAGCAGTTCTTC
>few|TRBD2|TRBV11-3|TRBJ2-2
CASTRGRSSGAGELFF
TGTGCCAGCACCAGGGGGAGGTCTAGCGGGGCCGGGGAGCTGTTTTTT
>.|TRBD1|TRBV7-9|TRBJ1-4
CASSSTGFYEKLFF
TGTGCCAGCAGCTCGACAGGGTTCTATGAAAAACTGTTTTTT
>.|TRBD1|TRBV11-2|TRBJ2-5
CASSNWDRGLETQYF
TGTGCCAGCAGCAACTGGGACAGGGGGTTGGAGACCCAGTACTTC
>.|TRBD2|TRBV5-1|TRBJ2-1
CASSLELAGADEQFF
TGCGCCAGCAGCTTGGAACTAGCGGGAGCCGATGAGCAGTTCTTC
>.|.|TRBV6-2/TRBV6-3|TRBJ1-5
CASSPQGVGNQPQHF
TGTGCCAGCAGCCCACAGGGCGTCGGTAATCAGCCCCAGCATTTT
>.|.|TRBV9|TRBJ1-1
CASSPEDGGDTEAFF
TGTGCCAGCAGCCCCGAGGACGGGGGGGACACTGAAGCTTTCTTT
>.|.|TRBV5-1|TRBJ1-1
CASSPGLPNTEAFF
TGCGCCAGCAGCCCGGGACTGCCGAATACTGAAGCTTTCTTT
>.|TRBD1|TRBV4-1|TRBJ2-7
CASSQVMRTGGYEQYF
TGCGCCAGCAGCCAAGTTATGCGGACAGGGGGCTACGAGCAGTACTTC
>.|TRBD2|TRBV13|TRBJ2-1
CASSLRQGLAGPYNEQFF
TGTGCCAGCAGCTTAAGGCAAGGACTAGCGGGACCCTACAATGAGCAGTTCTTC
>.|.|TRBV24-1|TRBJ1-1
CATSVPGNTEAFF
.
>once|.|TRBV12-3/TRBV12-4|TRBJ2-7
CASSPTDSYEQYF
TGTGCCAGCAGTCCCACTGACTCCTACGAGCAGTACTTC
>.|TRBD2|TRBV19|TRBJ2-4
CASSPGLVGNIQYF
TGTGCCAGTAGTCCGGGACTAGTGGGAAACATTCAGTACTTC
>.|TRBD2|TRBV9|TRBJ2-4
CASSVVGTSGGVAKNIQYF
TGTGCCAGCAGCGTAGTTGGGACTAGCGGGGGGGTAGCCAAAAACATTCAGTACTTC
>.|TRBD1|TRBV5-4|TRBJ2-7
CASSAGAGGSSYEQYF
TGTGCCAGCAGCGCTGGGGCAGGGGGATCTTCCTACGAGCAGTACTTC
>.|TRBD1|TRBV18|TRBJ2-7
CASSPGQGFEQYF
TGTGCCAGCTCACCGGGACAGGGGTTCGAGCAGTACTTC
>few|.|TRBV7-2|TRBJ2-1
CASSLGANSYNEQFF
TGTGCCAGCAGCTTAGGCGCCAACTCCTACAATGAGCAGTTCTTC
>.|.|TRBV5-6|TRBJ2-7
CASSLAARVGEQYF
TGTGCCAGCAGCTTGGCCGCGCGAGTTGGCGAGCAGTACTTC
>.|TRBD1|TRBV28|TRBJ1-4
CASSSMLTGGNEKLFF
TGTGCCAGCAGTTCTATGCTGACAGGGGGTAATGAAAAACTGTTTTTT